The present entry profiles one T cell receptor beta chain with its context. Its specificity is not known. The sample originates from a study of T cells expressing NK-cell markers. Across the study: Sorted CD3+CD56+NKG2C+, CD3+CD56+NKG2C- and CD3+CD56-NKG2C+ T cells supplied TCR beta repertoires. Within the sequenced cohort of eight donors, seven exhibited HCMV seropositivity and one was seronegative.

TCRdb derives one entry per CDR3 protein from the 5' RACE reads, leaving out DNA. This table holds some 150,000 distinct CDR3 sequences. Study-wide findings and caveats: Unclear, still, was the HCMV specificity of the expanded NKG2C+ T cell clones. In four donors, dominant clonotypes made up roughly 28.3-65% of CD3+CD56-NKG2C+ cells.

This CDR3 is 15 amino acids long. CDR1 SQVTM and CDR2 ANQGSEA come from the germline V gene. The clonotype originates from a man in his late teens or twenties in good health. The sample consisted of blood T cells: a sorted CD56 or NKG2C T cell subset, CD4+ or CD8+ T cells, or bulk PBMC T cells (not recorded which). The chain links TRBV29-1 to TRBJ2-1; TCRdb lists TRBD1, though no DNA is available to test this call. The chain's CDR3 is CSVEERLSGLNEQFF.